The 27 T cell receptor beta chains listed next were all sequenced from one sample in a study of sequential checkpoint blockade in melanoma (dated by TCRdb to about 2019). Interpreted using the paper, the treatment or condition label stands for: randomized to nivolumab then ipilimumab (arm A) or the reverse (arm B). Library creation used the immunoSEQ multiplex PCR assay. TCRdb limited this immuneACCESS table to in-frame rearrangements with V and J called. A share of clones is missing; checked studies link under half to unresolved V genes, and the rest is unexplained. For this sample the table gives around 11,000 clones, of which approximately 76% were detected only once. The ten largest clones take up approximately 50% of the sample. The material sequenced was CD8+ T cells sorted from blood (inferred from file names), taken from a patient given nivolumab and ipilimumab in sequence. These receptors all come from a human donor with melanoma.

This clone is a singleton in its sample. The chain employs TRBV27 and TRBJ1-2; D is possibly TRBD1 (6 bases). V was cut by 2 bases and J by 5 bases, with 15 bases left in between. Germline CDR1 reads MNHEY; CDR2 reads SMNVEV (reference sequence). The CDR3 runs 15 residues. The CDR3 nucleotides are TGTGCCAGCAGTTTAACCAACCGGGACATTTATGGCTACACCTTC. This sequence encodes CASSLTNRDIYGYTF.

V is TRBV28 and J is TRBJ2-7; no clear D. The V and J ends lost 2 bases and 0 bases respectively, with 8 bases between them. The CDR3 runs to 14 residues. Germline CDR1 and CDR2: MDHEN and SYDVKM. CDR3 bases: TGTGCCAGCAGTTTAATAGACAACTCCTACGAGCAGTACTTC. It is translated as CASSLIDNSYEQYF.

The rearrangement uses TRBV28 and TRBJ1-1; perhaps TRBD1 as D (5 bases). V dropped 2 bases and J dropped 11 bases, with 12 bases sitting between them. The CDR3 length is 12 residues. Looked up from germline, CDR1 is MDHEN and CDR2 is SYDVKM. The CDR3 reads CASSLGWRDAFF. The CDR3 DNA reads TGTGCCAGCAGTTTAGGTTGGAGGGACGCTTTCTTT.

The V and J genes are TRBV29-1 and TRBJ1-1; D is possibly TRBD1 (5 bases). CDR1 is SQVTM, CDR2 ANQGSEA, per germline. The length of the CDR3 is 14 residues. Trimming took off 2 bases at V and 3 bases at J, with 13 bases between the two ends. The CDR3 DNA is TGCAGCGTTGAAAGAGAGGGGAGGCACACTGAAGCTTTCTTT. It codes for CSVEREGRHTEAFF.

V usage is TRBV5-4 and J usage is TRBJ2-3; 7 bases are shared with TRBD1. The V gene end was trimmed by 2 bases and the J gene end by 1 base; junction bases not matched to a gene: 1. Per the germline V gene, CDR1 is SGHNT and CDR2 is YYREEE (reference sequence). This CDR3 is built from 14 residues. This CDR3 is CASSFGTGTDTQYF. CDR3 sequence (DNA): TGTGCCAGCAGCTTTGGGACAGGCACAGATACGCAGTATTTT.

The V gene is TRBV2, the J gene TRBJ2-7; 10 bases match TRBD1. The CDR3 contains 15 residues. V was clipped by 4 bases and J by 5 bases; unmatched bases: 8. Per the germline V gene, CDR1 is SNHLY and CDR2 is FYNNEI. This CDR3 reads CASSGLGQGIDEQYF. The CDR3 DNA sequence: TGTGCCAGCAGTGGCTTGGGACAGGGGATCGACGAGCAGTACTTC.

The V gene is TRBV19, the J gene TRBJ1-1, with 8 bases that match TRBD1. The CDR3 is made up of 14 amino acids. Germline V lookup: CDR1 LNHDA, CDR2 SQIVND (reference sequence). V trimming: 4 bases; J trimming: 4 bases; junction bases outside the gene matches: 5. The CDR3 spells CASSSQGARTEAFF. The CDR3, as DNA: TGTGCCAGTAGTAGTCAGGGGGCTCGCACTGAAGCTTTCTTT.

The rearrangement links TRBV25-1 to TRBJ1-1, with D possibly matching TRBD1 (5 bases). The V and J ends lost 6 bases and 4 bases respectively, with 15 bases between them. The V gene's germline CDR1 is MGHDK and CDR2 SYGVNS. CDR3 length: 14 residues. CDR3 in amino acids: CASSHVGVITEAFF. DNA for the CDR3: TGTGCCAGCAGCCACGTAGGGGTGATCACTGAAGCTTTCTTT. The complete variable domain, with remaining parts taken from reference TRBV25-1 and TRBJ1-1, reads EADIYQTPRYLVIGTGKKITLECSQTMGHDKMYWYQQDPGMELHLIHYSYGVNSTEKGDLSSESTVSRIRTEHFPLTLESARPSHTSQYLCASSHVGVITEAFFGQGTRLTVV.

The rearrangement joins TRBV9 to TRBJ2-5, with D possibly matching TRBD1 (5 bases). The CDR3 has 15 amino acids. CDR1 SGDLS and CDR2 YYNGEE come from the germline V gene. V dropped 0 bases and J dropped 1 base, with 10 bases sitting between them. The CDR3 DNA sequence: TGTGCCAGCAGCGTAGACGGACACCTCCAAGAGACCCAGTACTTC. The encoded protein is CASSVDGHLQETQYF.

The gene calls are TRBV6-5 and TRBJ1-1, with 7 bases aligning to TRBD1. This CDR3 contains 14 residues. Germline V CDR1 and CDR2: MNHEY, SVGAGI. V was pared by 0 bases and J by 6 bases, with 4 bases of the junction left unmatched. CDR3 sequence: CASSYSGQGAEAFF. The CDR3 region has the DNA TGTGCCAGCAGTTACTCGGGTCAGGGGGCTGAAGCTTTCTTT.

V and J are TRBV6-5 and TRBJ1-2, with a possible D match to TRBD1 (5 bases). Germline V CDR1 and CDR2: MNHEY, SVGAGI. CDR3 length: 16 amino acids. Deletions cut 0 bases from V and 4 bases from J, with 15 bases between. The CDR3 bases are TGTGCCAGCAGTTACTCTGGCGCGGCGGGGGGCTATGGCTACACCTTC. Translating it yields CASSYSGAAGGYGYTF.

The chain employs TRBV27 and TRBJ1-6; 10 bases are shared with TRBD1. The CDR3 consists of 14 residues. The V gene end was trimmed by 3 bases and the J gene end by 10 bases; junction bases not matched to a gene: 3. Germline-derived CDR1 and CDR2 are MNHEY and SMNVEV (reference sequence). This CDR3 is CASSFGQGGSPLHF. In DNA, the CDR3 is TGTGCCAGCAGTTTCGGACAGGGGGGGTCACCCCTCCACTTT.

This chain links TRBV4-3 with TRBJ2-7; weak D call: TRBD1 (7 bases). Trimming stripped 3 bases from V and 1 base from J, with 10 bases between. The CDR3 loop spans 14 amino acids. CDR1 and CDR2 (germline): LGHNA, YSLEER. CDR3 nucleotide sequence: TGCGCCAGCAGCCAGTCAGGGGGGTCCTACGAGCAGTACTTC. Protein product: CASSQSGGSYEQYF.

This clone was found a few times. The chain couples TRBV4-1 to TRBJ2-7; 7 nucleotides match TRBD1. Germline V gene data show CDR1 as MGHRA and CDR2 as YSYEKL. Trimming at V came to 5 bases and at J to 0 bases, leaving 7 bases not matched to a gene. This CDR3 contains 15 residues. CDR3 bases: TGCGCCAGCAGCAGACAGACAGGGAGCTCCTACGAGCAGTACTTC. Translated, it gives CASSRQTGSSYEQYF.

The V gene is TRBV11-1, the J gene TRBJ2-7, with no clear D. Germline-derived CDR1 and CDR2 are SGHAT and FQDESV (reference sequence). The CDR3 loop spans 17 amino acids. V lost 5 bases to trimming and J lost 9 bases, with 29 bases between them. CDR3 sequence: CASSPLGRIWRADGQYF. Written as DNA, the CDR3 is TGTGCCAGCAGCCCCCTTGGGCGAATCTGGCGTGCCGATGGGCAGTACTTC. Using reference TRBV11-1 and TRBJ2-7 for the parts outside the CDR3, the full variable domain is EAEVAQSPRYKITEKSQAVAFWCDPISGHATLYWYRQILGQGPELLVQFQDESVVDDSQLPKDRFSAERLKGVDSTLKIQPAELGDSAMYLCASSPLGRIWRADGQYFGPGTRLTVT.

This sequence joins TRBV6-4 and TRBJ1-1, with D unresolved. The CDR3 runs 10 residues. V dropped 10 bases and J dropped 0 bases, with 3 bases sitting between them. Germline V gene lookup returns CDR1 MRHNA and CDR2 SNTAGT. CDR3 coding DNA: TGTGCCAACATGAACACTGAAGCTTTCTTT. This gives the protein CANMNTEAFF.

In its sample, this clone was seen once. V is TRBV14 and J is TRBJ1-4; possible D gene TRBD1, 5 bases. This CDR3 has 16 amino acids. V was cut by 0 bases and J by 4 bases, with 12 bases left in between. Per the germline V gene, CDR1 is SGHDN and CDR2 is FVKESK. As DNA, the CDR3 is TGTGCCAGCAGCCAAGACCAAGGGGCATATAATGAAAAACTGTTTTTT. Its translation is CASSQDQGAYNEKLFF.

The genes are TRBV5-6 and TRBJ1-2; D not resolved. CDR1 is SGHDT, CDR2 YYEEEE, per germline. The length of the CDR3 is 12 residues. V shed 0 bases and J shed 8 bases, with 8 bases lying between them. CDR3 sequence reads: CASSLGAGGYTF. CDR3 nucleotides: TGTGCCAGCAGCTTGGGGGCTGGGGGCTACACCTTC.

This clone has just one count. This chain connects TRBV7-9 to TRBJ2-7; 7 bases map to TRBD1. Per the germline V gene, CDR1 is SEHNR and CDR2 is FQNEAQ (reference sequence). The CDR3 is 14 amino acids. The junction had 7 bases not matched to a gene; V was cut back by 5 bases and J by 3 bases. CDR3: CASSGSGTDYEQYF. Written as DNA, the CDR3 is TGTGCCAGCAGCGGCTCCGGGACAGACTACGAGCAGTACTTC.

This clone was counted once. The chain uses TRBV11-2 and TRBJ1-1, with D hard to call. V was trimmed by 7 bases and J by 5 bases, leaving 17 bases between them. CDR1 and CDR2 (germline): SGHAT, FQNNGV. This CDR3 is 14 amino acids long. CDR3 region: CASKSRILRTEAFF. CDR3 nucleotide sequence: TGTGCCAGCAAGTCCAGGATCCTTCGGACTGAAGCTTTCTTT.

V usage is TRBV7-8 and J usage is TRBJ2-1, with D maybe TRBD2 (6 bases). The CDR3 consists of 16 residues. V was clipped by 1 base and J by 3 bases, with 13 bases between them. The germline V gene has CDR1 SGHVS and CDR2 FQNEAQ. Written as DNA, the CDR3 is TGTGCCAGCAGCTTAGAGAGGCCTAGCGTCTACAATGAGCAGTTCTTC. This sequence encodes CASSLERPSVYNEQFF.

The chain employs TRBV29-1 and TRBJ1-2; D uncertain. Trimming took 6 bases from V and 6 from J, leaving 8 bases between them. CDR1 and CDR2 from the germline V gene are SQVTM and ANQGSEA. The CDR3 runs 10 residues. The CDR3 spells CSVLSHGYTF. The CDR3 nucleotides read TGCAGCGTGCTATCCCATGGCTACACCTTC.

The V gene is TRBV9, the J gene TRBJ1-5; 8 bases fit TRBD1. V gave up 4 bases and J gave up 4 bases; unmatched junction bases: 10. The CDR3 covers 16 residues. Germline values: CDR1 SGDLS, CDR2 YYNGEE. The CDR3 sequence is CASSLRGGDRNQPQHF. In DNA, the CDR3 is TGTGCCAGCAGCCTAAGAGGGGGGGACAGGAATCAGCCCCAGCATTTT.

V is TRBV9 and J is TRBJ1-2, with TRBD1 as a possible D gene (6 bases). The V end was cut by 2 bases, the J end by 2 bases, with 13 bases between. The CDR3 is 15 residues long. Germline CDR1 and CDR2: SGDLS and YYNGEE. The CDR3 DNA is TGTGCCAGCAGCGTCTCGGACAGCGGCAACTATGGCTACACCTTC. Protein sequence: CASSVSDSGNYGYTF.

The chain couples TRBV5-8 to TRBJ2-7; tentative D call: TRBD2 (6 bases). Per germline, CDR1 SGHTS and CDR2 YDEGEE. The ends were cut back, 4 bases at V and 7 bases at J, with 15 bases in the middle. The CDR3 has 13 amino acids. The CDR3 sequence: CASSHGLGGEQYF. CDR3 bases: TGTGCCAGCAGCCATGGGCTTGGGGGGGAGCAGTACTTC.

J is TRBJ2-7 and V is TRBV7-8; 9 bases fit TRBD1. V lost 5 bases, J lost 2 bases, and 7 bases stayed unmatched. Germline V gene sequence: CDR1 SGHVS, CDR2 FQNEAQ. This CDR3 comprises 15 residues. The CDR3 nucleotides are TGTGCCAGCAGCCCCCGGGACAGGGTTACCTACGAGCAGTACTTC. It is translated as CASSPRDRVTYEQYF. The full variable domain, in which reference TRBV7-8 and TRBJ2-7 provide the parts outside the CDR3, is GAGVSQSPRYKVAKRGQDVALRCDPISGHVSLFWYQQALGQGPEFLTYFQNEAQLDKSGLPSDRFFAERPEGSVSTLKIQRTQQEDSAVYLCASSPRDRVTYEQYFGPGTRLTVT.

The CDR3, as DNA: TGTGCCAGCAGCTCGGACAGGGCGGCTGGAAACACCATATATTTT. Amino acids: CASSSDRAAGNTIYF. The chain is built from TRBV7-2 and TRBJ1-3, with TRBD1 identical over 8 bases. This CDR3 region has 15 residues. V lost 4 bases to trimming and J lost 2 bases; unmatched junction nucleotides: 4. In germline, CDR1 is SGHTA, CDR2 FQGNSA.